This T cell receptor (beta chain) was retrieved from a study of OX40 agonist ivuxolimab in advanced cancers. Study details: Checkpoint inhibitors had been given previously to approximately 41% of patients.

Peripheral blood came from all dose cohorts at three timepoints. TCRdb keeps only in-frame clones here, not all; method: immunoSEQ multiplex PCR. The sample records 55,000 to 70,000 clones, approximately 83% being singletons. J lost 10 bases, V lost 4 bases, and 9 bases had no gene match. Germline V gene data show CDR1 as SGHTA and CDR2 as FQGNSA. The CDR3 contains 15 residues. This receptor was taken from an adult with an advanced solid tumor such as melanoma, head and neck, liver or kidney cancer. V is TRBV7-2 and J is TRBJ2-1; 11 bases fit TRBD2. Here the sequenced sample was CD4+ or CD8+ T cells sorted from blood, taken in a trial of the OX40 agonist ivuxolimab. CDR3 loop: CASSSRLAGSEEQFF. As DNA, the CDR3 is TGTGCCAGCAGCTCACGACTAGCGGGGAGCGAGGAGCAGTTCTTC.